A selection of T cell receptor beta chains follows, all from one sample in a study of OX40 agonist ivuxolimab in advanced cancers. Clones were sequenced by immunoSEQ multiplex PCR, and TCRdb holds only the in-frame ones, with some missing. The table has about 86,000 clones, around 88% seen once. The input for sequencing was CD4+ or CD8+ T cells sorted from blood, taken in a trial of the OX40 agonist ivuxolimab. These receptors were collected from an adult with an advanced solid tumor such as melanoma, head and neck, liver or kidney cancer. CDR3s include the opening cysteine and the closing phenylalanine or tryptophan. A D gene is named only where the DNA matches it firmly. Not every row has a clone size; where given, it reads once, few, many or a size class.

v_gene: TRBV6-5; j_gene: TRBJ1-1; abundance: NA; d_gene: TRBD1; CDR3aa: CASSYRGQGNTEAFF; CDR3nt: TGTGCCAGCAGTTATAGGGGACAGGGGAACACTGAAGCTTTCTTT
v_gene: TRBV15; j_gene: TRBJ2-2; abundance: NA; d_gene: TRBD1; CDR3aa: CATSQGAITGELFF; CDR3nt: TGTGCCACCAGCCAGGGGGCGATCACCGGGGAGCTGTTTTTT
v_gene: TRBV11-2; j_gene: TRBJ2-5; abundance: NA; d_gene: NA; CDR3aa: CASSLTLLQETQYF; CDR3nt: TGTGCCAGCAGCCTGACGCTGCTACAAGAGACCCAGTACTTC
v_gene: TRBV7-2; j_gene: TRBJ1-4; abundance: NA; d_gene: TRBD1; CDR3aa: CASRTGTGHEKLFF; CDR3nt: TGTGCCAGCAGGACCGGGACAGGGCATGAAAAACTGTTTTTT
v_gene: TRBV12-5; j_gene: TRBJ2-1; abundance: NA; d_gene: TRBD1; CDR3aa: CASGTGEGAGEQFF; CDR3nt: TGTGCTAGTGGTACGGGTGAGGGGGCAGGAGAGCAGTTCTTC
v_gene: TRBV18; j_gene: TRBJ1-1; abundance: NA; d_gene: NA; CDR3aa: CASSPPDTLNTEAFF; CDR3nt: TGTGCCAGCTCACCACCGGACACACTGAACACTGAAGCTTTCTTT
v_gene: TRBV6-1; j_gene: TRBJ1-1; abundance: NA; d_gene: NA; CDR3aa: CASRTLGVGGTEAFF; CDR3nt: TGTGCCAGCAGAACGTTGGGGGTCGGGGGGACTGAAGCTTTCTTT
v_gene: TRBV27; j_gene: TRBJ2-7; abundance: few; d_gene: TRBD1; CDR3aa: CASSAKGQGVPYEQYF; CDR3nt: TGTGCCAGCAGTGCAAAAGGCCAGGGGGTCCCCTACGAGCAGTACTTC
v_gene: TRBV9; j_gene: TRBJ1-1; abundance: NA; d_gene: NA; CDR3aa: CASSVVSGNTEAFF; CDR3nt: TGTGCCAGCAGCGTAGTATCCGGTAACACTGAAGCTTTCTTT
v_gene: TRBV11-1; j_gene: TRBJ2-1; abundance: NA; d_gene: NA; CDR3aa: CASSLGQPTYNEQFF; CDR3nt: TGTGCCAGCAGCTTAGGGCAGCCAACCTACAATGAGCAGTTCTTC
v_gene: TRBV2; j_gene: TRBJ2-1; abundance: once; d_gene: TRBD2; CDR3aa: CASSELPSGSSDEQFF; CDR3nt: TGTGCCAGCAGTGAACTACCTAGCGGGAGTAGCGATGAGCAGTTCTTC
v_gene: TRBV29-1; j_gene: TRBJ2-1; abundance: NA; d_gene: NA; CDR3aa: CSVEAIAGGREQFF; CDR3nt: TGCAGCGTTGAAGCTATCGCCGGGGGAAGGGAGCAGTTCTTC
v_gene: TRBV7-3; j_gene: TRBJ2-7; abundance: NA; d_gene: NA; CDR3aa: CASSLVHEQYF; CDR3nt: TGTGCCAGCAGCTTAGTGCACGAGCAGTACTTC
v_gene: TRBV6-5; j_gene: TRBJ2-2; abundance: NA; d_gene: TRBD2; CDR3aa: CASTRELATGELFF; CDR3nt: TGTGCCAGCACTAGAGAACTAGCGACCGGGGAGCTGTTTTTT
v_gene: TRBV2; j_gene: TRBJ2-1; abundance: NA; d_gene: TRBD2; CDR3aa: CASRGGSSYNEQFF; CDR3nt: TGTGCCAGCAGGGGGGGGTCGTCCTACAATGAGCAGTTCTTC
v_gene: TRBV15; j_gene: TRBJ1-2; abundance: NA; d_gene: TRBD1; CDR3aa: CATSLPGQPYGYTF; CDR3nt: TGTGCCACCAGTCTCCCGGGACAGCCCTATGGCTACACCTTC
v_gene: TRBV5-1; j_gene: TRBJ2-6; abundance: NA; d_gene: TRBD1; CDR3aa: CASKGQPGANVLTF; CDR3nt: TGCGCCAGCAAGGGACAGCCTGGGGCCAACGTCCTGACTTTC
v_gene: TRBV11-2; j_gene: TRBJ2-1; abundance: NA; d_gene: NA; CDR3aa: CASSLAPAQNEQFF; CDR3nt: TGTGCCAGCAGCTTAGCCCCAGCGCAGAATGAGCAGTTCTTC
v_gene: TRBV5-1; j_gene: TRBJ2-7; abundance: once; d_gene: NA; CDR3aa: CASRRGTDYEQYF; CDR3nt: TGCGCCAGCAGACGGGGAACAGATTACGAGCAGTACTTC
v_gene: TRBV6-1; j_gene: TRBJ1-2; abundance: NA; d_gene: TRBD1; CDR3aa: CASSEAGAGGIYGYTF; CDR3nt: TGTGCCAGCAGTGAAGCTGGGGCAGGGGGAATCTATGGCTACACCTTC
v_gene: TRBV5-1; j_gene: TRBJ2-5; abundance: NA; d_gene: NA; CDR3aa: CASSLVAGANQETQYF; CDR3nt: TGCGCCAGCAGCCTAGTCGCTGGCGCGAACCAAGAGACCCAGTACTTC
v_gene: TRBV7-2; j_gene: TRBJ1-1; abundance: NA; d_gene: TRBD1; CDR3aa: CASSPQRAGGTEAFF; CDR3nt: TGTGCCAGCAGCCCTCAGCGGGCAGGGGGCACTGAAGCTTTCTTT
v_gene: TRBV9; j_gene: TRBJ2-3; abundance: NA; d_gene: NA; CDR3aa: CASTRDSPTDTQYF; CDR3nt: TGTGCCAGCACCCGCGACAGTCCGACAGATACGCAGTATTTT
v_gene: TRBV7-2; j_gene: TRBJ2-3; abundance: NA; d_gene: NA; CDR3aa: CASSSYTDTQYF; CDR3nt: TGTGCCAGCAGTTCCTATACGGATACGCAGTATTTT
v_gene: TRBV10-3; j_gene: TRBJ1-2; abundance: NA; d_gene: NA; CDR3aa: CAISEFNQNYGYTF; CDR3nt: TGTGCCATCAGTGAGTTTAACCAAAACTATGGCTACACCTTC
v_gene: TRBV7-2; j_gene: TRBJ2-1; abundance: NA; d_gene: NA; CDR3aa: CASSLRTSRFYNEQFF; CDR3nt: TGTGCCAGCAGCTTAAGGACAAGTCGTTTTTACAATGAGCAGTTCTTC
v_gene: TRBV5-1; j_gene: TRBJ2-5; abundance: NA; d_gene: TRBD1; CDR3aa: CASSSLPGQGETQYF; CDR3nt: TGCGCCAGCAGTTCTTTGCCAGGACAGGGAGAGACCCAGTACTTC
v_gene: TRBV28; j_gene: TRBJ1-5; abundance: NA; d_gene: NA; CDR3aa: CASSLPGNSNQPQHF; CDR3nt: TGTGCCAGCAGTTTACCGGGAAATAGCAATCAGCCCCAGCATTTT
v_gene: TRBV2; j_gene: TRBJ2-7; abundance: few; d_gene: NA; CDR3aa: CASSVRRDYEQYF; CDR3nt: TGTGCCAGCAGTGTGAGGCGGGACTACGAGCAGTACTTC
v_gene: TRBV11-2; j_gene: TRBJ1-2; abundance: few; d_gene: NA; CDR3aa: CASSSFGLVDGYTF; CDR3nt: TGTGCCAGCAGCTCTTTCGGGTTGGTCGATGGCTACACCTTC
v_gene: TRBV5-1; j_gene: TRBJ1-1; abundance: NA; d_gene: NA; CDR3aa: CASSLGRDYTEAFF; CDR3nt: TGCGCCAGCAGCTTAGGCAGGGATTACACTGAAGCTTTCTTT
v_gene: TRBV10-3; j_gene: TRBJ2-2; abundance: NA; d_gene: NA; CDR3aa: CAISGDRNTGELFF; CDR3nt: TGTGCCATCAGTGGAGACAGGAACACCGGGGAGCTGTTTTTT
v_gene: TRBV25-1; j_gene: TRBJ2-5; abundance: NA; d_gene: TRBD2; CDR3aa: CASSPWTSEKTQYF; CDR3nt: TGTGCCAGCAGTCCTTGGACTAGCGAAAAGACCCAGTACTTC
v_gene: TRBV4-1; j_gene: TRBJ1-2; abundance: NA; d_gene: TRBD1; CDR3aa: CASSPLDRDYGYTF; CDR3nt: TGCGCCAGCAGCCCTCTAGACAGGGACTATGGCTACACCTTC
v_gene: TRBV5-8; j_gene: TRBJ1-1; abundance: NA; d_gene: NA; CDR3aa: CASSTKGVHTEAFF; CDR3nt: TGTGCCAGCAGCACGAAGGGGGTTCACACTGAAGCTTTCTTT
v_gene: TRBV2; j_gene: TRBJ2-5; abundance: NA; d_gene: NA; CDR3aa: CATSGNGQETQYF; CDR3nt: TGTGCCACCTCGGGGAACGGACAAGAGACCCAGTACTTC
v_gene: TRBV7-3; j_gene: TRBJ2-1; abundance: NA; d_gene: TRBD2; CDR3aa: CASSLTFGGNNEQFF; CDR3nt: TGTGCCAGCAGCTTAACCTTCGGGGGGAACAATGAGCAGTTCTTC
v_gene: TRBV4-1; j_gene: TRBJ1-2; abundance: NA; d_gene: NA; CDR3aa: CASSQQGRDPYGYTF; CDR3nt: TGCGCCAGCAGCCAACAGGGACGAGATCCCTATGGCTACACCTTC
v_gene: TRBV27; j_gene: TRBJ1-6; abundance: NA; d_gene: TRBD1; CDR3aa: CASSLTGRGNSPLHF; CDR3nt: TGTGCCAGCAGTCTGACAGGGAGAGGAAATTCACCCCTCCACTTT
v_gene: TRBV5-6; j_gene: TRBJ2-2; abundance: NA; d_gene: NA; CDR3aa: CASSLVIVEAGELFF; CDR3nt: TGTGCCAGCAGCTTGGTAATAGTTGAAGCCGGGGAGCTGTTTTTT
v_gene: TRBV4-1; j_gene: TRBJ1-1; abundance: NA; d_gene: NA; CDR3aa: CASSQDGRARSEAFF; CDR3nt: TGCGCCAGCAGCCAAGATGGGCGGGCGCGGTCTGAAGCTTTCTTT